The T cell receptor beta chain under discussion was sequenced for a study of T cell clonality in common variable immunodeficiency. Both groups were predominantly of Caucasian heritage. Blood samples were heparinized, 5 to 8 ml per donor. Germline CDR1 and CDR2: LNHDA and SQIVND (reference sequence). This CDR3 has 14 residues. V was clipped by 3 bases and J by 5 bases, with 14 bases between them. Some clones are missing from TCRdb's copy, which holds only in-frame ones; the method was immunoSEQ multiplex PCR. Singletons are absent from the sample, which has approximately 58,000 clones. This clone was seen at least ten times. With the read ending 3 residues before the CDR3 end, the germline J gene is used to fill in that end.

The sequence was collected from a person between 18 and 75 years old in good health. The rearrangement links TRBV19 to TRBJ2-7, with D perhaps TRBD1 (7 bases). Material for sequencing was peripheral blood mononuclear cells. The CDR3 bases that were read are TGTGCCAGTAGTATTCTAGGGGGCGGGAACGAG. This translates into CASSILGGGNE. The whole CDR3 sequence reads CASSILGGGNEQYF.